This T cell receptor beta chain was recovered during a study of blood T cell repertoires in COVID-19. Background on the study: Material from acute and convalescent COVID-19 was sourced from the United States, Italy and Spain. The cDNA or gDNA used as material had been derived from T cells, B-cell-depleted T cells, or PBMCs.

CDR1 and CDR2 from the germline V gene are LGHNT and FRNRAP. This CDR3 comprises 19 residues. Losses at the gene ends were 2 bases for V and 5 bases for J; bases not matched to a gene: 16. Libraries were prepared by immunoSEQ multiplex PCR; TCRdb keeps only in-frame clonotypes and omits some of them. The table has roughly 250,000 clones, around 90% seen once. The sequence came from a woman aged 40 to 55 with acute or convalescent COVID-19. The chain is built from TRBV12-5 and TRBJ2-1, with 9 bases identical to TRBD2. Sequences were obtained from peripheral blood. The CDR3 loop is CASGLLPFIAGELDNEQFF. Here the CDR3 DNA reads TGTGCTAGTGGTTTGCTCCCATTCATAGCGGGGGAGCTAGACAATGAGCAGTTCTTC.